Included here is one T cell receptor beta chain sequence, with context. No antigen is known for it. TCRdb passed the reads through MiXCR, listing each CDR3 protein once. The data hold approximately 990,000 distinct CDR3 sequences, with approximately 31% observed a single time. This entry belongs to a study of T cell repertoires in cytomegalovirus infection. The V gene lost 6 bases and the J gene lost 12 bases, with 27 bases spanning the gap. Germline V CDR1 and CDR2: MDHEN, SYDVKM. The CDR3 totals 16 residues. The chain has TRBV28 and TRBJ2-1; weak D call: TRBD1 (6 bases). The receptor's source is a human donor in good health (CMV status not recorded). Some clones in this sample may be carry-over from other donors' samples. The starting material was cultured CD8+ T cells from PBMCs, obtained from culture after CMV antigen stimulation. In DNA, the CDR3 is TGTGCCAGCAGCCAGATCAGGGGTTTTCTAGCCTATGGGCAGTTCTTC. Translated: CASSQIRGFLAYGQFF.